This TCR beta chain was profiled in a study of T cells in Graves' hyperthyroidism and ophthalmopathy. The TCR beta CDR3 regions underwent amplification using RNA transcripts as the source. HTBI primers were used for first-round RT-PCR of the TCR CDR3. A single record per CDR3 protein comes from TCRdb applying MiXCR to the multiplex PCR reads. The table lists some 560,000 distinct CDR3 sequences, roughly 14% of them singletons. This clonotype showed up many times. Per germline, CDR1 SGHTA and CDR2 FQGNSA. J gave up 2 bases and V 2 bases, and 5 bases lay outside the gene matches. The CDR3 sequence is 15 residues long.

Sequencing was done on a sample of blood. This chain connects TRBV7-2 to TRBJ2-5; 7 positions match TRBD1. The TCR was taken from a woman in her 30s with Graves' hyperthyroidism. CDR3 coding DNA: TGTGCCAGCAGCTTATTCGGACAGGTACAAGAGACCCAGTACTTC. Protein sequence: CASSLFGQVQETQYF.